This T cell receptor (beta chain) is drawn from a study of OX40 agonist ivuxolimab in advanced cancers. On the study more broadly: Each patient was given ivuxolimab into a vein every 2 weeks, at 0.01 to 10 mg/kg. Males comprised 70% to 90% of the group, whose mean age was approximately 60 years (range 23 to 79).

The CDR3 runs to 16 residues. CDR1 and CDR2 (germline): SEHNR, FQNEAQ (reference sequence). Losses at the gene ends were 3 bases for V and 1 base for J; bases not matched to a gene: 4. Sequencing used immunoSEQ multiplex PCR; TCRdb keeps in-frame clones, though not all of them. This table holds about 84,000 clones, roughly 87% found once. This clone has only a few counts. The gene calls are TRBV7-9 and TRBJ2-3; 10 bases align to TRBD2. The sequences come from CD4+ or CD8+ T cells sorted from blood, collected in a trial of the OX40 agonist ivuxolimab. This clonotype originated in an adult with an advanced solid tumor such as melanoma, head and neck, liver or kidney cancer. CDR3 sequence reads: CASSFLAGAGTDTQYF. The CDR3, as DNA: TGTGCCAGCAGCTTCCTAGCGGGAGCTGGCACAGATACGCAGTATTTT.